One and the same sample provided the 32 T cell receptor beta chains below, sequenced in a study of OX40 agonist ivuxolimab in advanced cancers. The table came from immunoSEQ multiplex PCR; TCRdb's copy has only in-frame clones and leaves some out. Of 53,000 or so clones in the sample, over 90% were seen once. The starting material was CD4+ or CD8+ T cells sorted from blood, obtained in a trial of the OX40 agonist ivuxolimab. Every receptor here comes from an adult with an advanced solid tumor such as melanoma, head and neck, liver or kidney cancer.

The rearrangement links TRBV5-8 to TRBJ2-1; 9 positions match TRBD2. Unmatched junction bases numbered 4, after V lost 2 bases and J lost 1 base. Germline-derived CDR1 and CDR2 are SGHTS and YDEGEE. The CDR3 has 16 residues. The CDR3 bases are TGTGCCAGCAGCTTCGCTAGCGGGACGTCCTACAATGAGCAGTTCTTC. This sequence encodes CASSFASGTSYNEQFF.

This clone is a singleton in its sample. The chain combines TRBV9 with TRBJ1-2; 12 bases fit TRBD1. Looked up from germline, CDR1 is SGDLS and CDR2 is YYNGEE. The CDR3 sequence is 15 residues long. J was trimmed by 7 bases and V by 2 bases; bases with no gene match: 6. The CDR3 sequence: CASSVGTGGDPGYTF. CDR3 DNA sequence: TGTGCCAGCAGCGTCGGGACAGGGGGCGACCCTGGCTACACCTTC.

This clone has just a few counts. The CDR3 loop is CATSLGQGSSGNTIYF. CDR3 bases: TGTGCCACCAGCCTAGGACAGGGGAGCTCTGGAAACACCATATATTTT. The V and J genes are TRBV15 and TRBJ1-3, with TRBD1 matching 9 bases. This CDR3 is built from 16 residues. Germline-derived CDR1 and CDR2 are LNHNV and YYDKDF (reference sequence). Trimming took 5 bases from V and 0 from J; bases not matched to a gene: 5.

CDR3 in DNA: TGTGCCAGCACCGAGGGACAGGTTATCTACGAGCAGTACTTC. It codes for CASTEGQVIYEQYF. The chain links TRBV6-6 to TRBJ2-7; 8 nucleotides align to TRBD1. The CDR3 consists of 14 residues. Looked up from germline, CDR1 is MNHNY and CDR2 is SVGAGI (reference sequence). The junction had 8 bases not matched to a gene; V was cut back by 7 bases and J by 3 bases.

As DNA, the CDR3 is TGTGCCAGCAGTGATTCCCTCCGTCCTACGCAGTATTTT. This encodes CASSDSLRPTQYF. This sequence joins TRBV25-1 and TRBJ2-3; D gene uncertain. V shed 3 bases and J shed 8 bases, with 12 bases lying between them. Germline V gene lookup returns CDR1 MGHDK and CDR2 SYGVNS. The CDR3 is 13 residues long.

This clone is a singleton in its sample. The chain links TRBV5-4 to TRBJ2-1, with 7 bases lining up with TRBD2. There are 15 residues in the CDR3. Trimming cost V 2 bases and J 6 bases; bases outside gene matches: 8. Germline loops: CDR1 SGHNT, CDR2 YYREEE (reference sequence). The CDR3 here is CASSFRDYLTNEQFF. The CDR3 DNA reads as TGTGCCAGCAGCTTCCGGGACTACCTGACCAATGAGCAGTTCTTC.

This chain links TRBV10-3 with TRBJ2-5, with 7 positions matching TRBD1. The V gene's germline CDR1 is ENHRY and CDR2 SYGVKD. The CDR3 is 15 amino acids. With V trimmed by 3 bases and J by 2 bases, 6 bases remained unmatched. The DNA for the CDR3 is TGTGCCATCAGTGAAGAGACGGGACAGCAAGAGACCCAGTACTTC. It codes for CAISEETGQQETQYF.

V gene TRBV19 combines with J gene TRBJ1-5, with 8 nucleotides matching TRBD1. CDR1 LNHDA and CDR2 SQIVND come from the germline V gene (reference sequence). The CDR3 covers 14 residues. Trimming cost V 6 bases and J 5 bases; bases outside gene matches: 6. CDR3 protein: CASRTRTGYQPQHF. The DNA of the CDR3 is TGTGCCAGTAGGACCAGGACAGGGTATCAGCCCCAGCATTTT.

The chain has TRBV19 and TRBJ2-7; 7 positions agree with TRBD1. The V segment lost 5 bases and the J segment 3 bases; nucleotides outside the gene matches: 4. This CDR3 is built from 13 residues. Germline V gene data show CDR1 as LNHDA and CDR2 as SQIVND (reference sequence). The CDR3 DNA follows: TGTGCCAGTAGTGTACAGGGGAACTACGAGCAGTACTTC. It translates to CASSVQGNYEQYF.

The chain has TRBV7-9 and TRBJ1-2; D is perhaps TRBD1 (6 bases). This CDR3 is 14 amino acids long. Germline V gives CDR1 SEHNR, CDR2 FQNEAQ (reference sequence). The V end lost 1 base, the J end lost 6 bases, and 12 bases lay between the germline ends. Here the CDR3 reads CASSLVQGLHGYTF. As DNA, the CDR3 is TGTGCCAGCAGCTTAGTTCAGGGGCTCCATGGCTACACCTTC.

This clone came up a few times. The CDR3 protein is CASSLWSDEQYF. The CDR3 DNA is TGTGCCAGCAGCTTGTGGTCCGACGAGCAGTACTTC. The chain joins TRBV7-9 to TRBJ2-7; D gene ambiguous. V was clipped by 3 bases and J by 5 bases, with 8 bases between them. The CDR3 extends over 12 amino acids. The germline V gene encodes CDR1 SEHNR and CDR2 FQNEAQ (reference sequence).

J is TRBJ1-1 and V is TRBV5-5; D is unresolved. V was pared by 1 base and J by 6 bases, with 10 bases between. Germline V gives CDR1 SGHKS, CDR2 YYEKEE (reference sequence). The CDR3 runs to 13 residues. The CDR3 is CASSLSDFAEAFF. In nucleotides, the CDR3 is TGTGCCAGCAGCTTGTCGGATTTCGCTGAAGCTTTCTTT. The full variable domain, rest sourced from reference TRBV5-5 and TRBJ1-1, is DAGVTQSPTHLIKTRGQQVTLRCSPISGHKSVSWYQQVLGQGPQFIFQYYEKEERGRGNFPDRFSARQFPNYSSELNVNALLLGDSALYLCASSLSDFAEAFFGQGTRLTVV.

The chain's CDR3 is CASSSMSEGQETQYF. As DNA, the CDR3 is TGTGCCAGCAGCTCGATGAGCGAAGGTCAAGAGACCCAGTACTTC. The chain links TRBV7-8 to TRBJ2-5; unclear D gene. This CDR3 has 15 amino acids. The V and J ends lost 4 bases and 2 bases respectively, with 14 bases between them. Germline V gives CDR1 SGHVS, CDR2 FQNEAQ.

This chain joins TRBV10-3 and TRBJ2-2, with 7 positions matching TRBD2. V shed 0 bases, J shed 4 bases, and the junction held 5 bases outside the gene matches. CDR1 and CDR2 from the germline V gene are ENHRY and SYGVKD. This CDR3 is built from 16 residues. The CDR3 is CAISESGGLGTGELFF. The DNA for the CDR3 is TGTGCCATCAGTGAGTCGGGAGGGTTGGGCACCGGGGAGCTGTTTTTT.

V is TRBV6-5 and J is TRBJ1-1, with D possibly being TRBD1 (5 bases). Trimming stripped 8 bases from V and 1 base from J, with 11 bases between. The CDR3 is made up of 13 amino acids. Per the germline V gene, CDR1 is MNHEY and CDR2 is SVGAGI. The CDR3 loop is CASHRQGNTEAFF. In nucleotides, the CDR3 is TGTGCCAGCCACCGTCAGGGGAACACTGAAGCTTTCTTT.

The chain is built from TRBV6-5 and TRBJ1-2; maybe TRBD1 (6 bases). Trimming stripped 2 bases from V and 4 bases from J, with 8 bases between. The CDR3 totals 13 residues. Germline V CDR1 and CDR2: MNHEY, SVGAGI. The DNA of the CDR3 is TGTGCCAGCAGTTACCGGACAGCCTATGGCTACACCTTC. Encoded protein: CASSYRTAYGYTF.

This chain joins TRBV6-6 and TRBJ1-1, with D possibly matching TRBD1 (5 bases). This CDR3 spans 13 amino acids. The germline V gene has CDR1 MNHNY and CDR2 SVGAGI (reference sequence). V lost 6 bases, J lost 4 bases, and 12 bases lay in between. The CDR3 DNA follows: TGTGCCAGCAGCCTCGACGGGGGCACTGAAGCTTTCTTT. This gives the protein CASSLDGGTEAFF.

V gene TRBV28 combines with J gene TRBJ2-3, with 9 bases lining up with TRBD2. Unmatched junction bases numbered 14, after V lost 2 bases and J lost 2 bases. The CDR3 totals 19 residues. Per the germline V gene, CDR1 is MDHEN and CDR2 is SYDVKM. CDR3 loop: CASSLAPRLAVVNTDTQYF. The CDR3 DNA sequence: TGTGCCAGCAGTTTAGCCCCTCGACTAGCGGTGGTAAACACAGATACGCAGTATTTT.

V and J are TRBV28 and TRBJ2-7; 8 bases are shared with TRBD1. Germline loops: CDR1 MDHEN, CDR2 SYDVKM. The V and J ends lost 8 bases and 3 bases, in that order; junction bases with no gene match: 12. CDR3 size: 15 residues. CDR3 sequence reads: CASRPLSDRDYEQYF. CDR3 DNA: TGTGCCAGCCGTCCACTTTCGGACAGGGACTACGAGCAGTACTTC. The entire variable domain, with the rest obtained from reference TRBV28 and TRBJ2-7, is as follows: DVKVTQSSRYLVKRTGEKVFLECVQDMDHENMFWYRQDPGLGLRLIYFSYDVKMKEKGDIPEGYSVSREKKERFSLILESASTNQTSMYLCASRPLSDRDYEQYFGPGTRLTVT.

CDR3 sequence: CASSQVRPRGRVDYGYTF. For the CDR3, the DNA is TGCGCCAGCAGCCAAGTACGACCCAGGGGGCGAGTGGACTATGGCTACACCTTC. V and J are TRBV4-3 and TRBJ1-2; TRBD1 matches 8 bases. Per germline, CDR1 LGHNA and CDR2 YSLEER. The CDR3 is 18 amino acids. With 1 base clipped from V and 3 bases from J, the junction kept 13 bases outside the gene matches.

This rearrangement joins TRBV9 to TRBJ1-2; tentatively, D is TRBD1 (5 bases). The germline V and J ends were trimmed by 2 bases and 4 bases, with 9 bases remaining between them. This CDR3 contains 13 residues. Germline lookup yields CDR1 SGDLS and CDR2 YYNGEE. The CDR3 protein is CASSVGGFYGYTF. The CDR3 DNA follows: TGTGCCAGCAGCGTTGGGGGGTTCTATGGCTACACCTTC.

The chain uses TRBV9 and TRBJ2-3; TRBD2 aligns across 7 bases. Germline CDR1 SGDLS, CDR2 YYNGEE. CDR3 size: 20 residues. After removal of 3 bases from V and 2 bases from J, the junction contained 21 bases not matched to a gene. CDR3 residues: CASSARDLEGLAANTDTQYF. CDR3 DNA: TGTGCCAGCAGCGCCCGGGACCTCGAGGGGCTAGCGGCAAACACAGATACGCAGTATTTT.

This clone was recorded once. The rearrangement joins TRBV19 to TRBJ2-5, with D possibly being TRBD1 (6 bases). This CDR3 is 20 amino acids long. Trimming stripped 3 bases from V and 5 bases from J, with 31 bases between. The germline CDR1 and CDR2 sequences are LNHDA and SQIVND (reference sequence). The CDR3 coding sequence is TGTGCCAGTAGTATCAGCCCCACAACCGTCGTGGACAGCCAGGAGGAGACCCAGTACTTC. It yields the protein CASSISPTTVVDSQEETQYF.

The J gene is TRBJ2-2, the V gene TRBV2; TRBD1 is a possible D gene (6 bases). Trimming shortened V by 2 bases and J by 3 bases, and 10 bases separated the two germline ends. This CDR3 comprises 15 residues. CDR1 and CDR2 from the germline V gene are SNHLY and FYNNEI. The CDR3 reads CASSEKSGDTGELFF. The DNA of the CDR3 is TGTGCCAGCAGTGAAAAGTCAGGGGACACCGGGGAGCTGTTTTTT. Supplemented by reference TRBV2 and TRBJ2-2, the full variable domain reads EPEVTQTPSHQVTQMGQEVILRCVPISNHLYFYWYRQILGQKVEFLVSFYNNEISEKSEIFDDQFSVERPDGSNFTLKIRSTKLEDSAMYFCASSEKSGDTGELFFGEGSRLTVL.

The chain's CDR3 is CASSSLHLAGIYNEQFF. The CDR3 DNA follows: TGTGCCAGTAGTTCGCTCCATCTAGCGGGGATCTACAATGAGCAGTTCTTC. The gene calls are TRBV19 and TRBJ2-1; 9 bases are shared with TRBD2. Germline V gene sequence: CDR1 LNHDA, CDR2 SQIVND (reference sequence). After removal of 5 bases from V and 3 bases from J, the junction contained 11 bases not matched to a gene. This CDR3 comprises 17 residues.

The chain joins TRBV28 to TRBJ2-6, with D perhaps TRBD1 (6 bases). CDR1 is MDHEN, CDR2 SYDVKM, per germline. The V end was cut by 4 bases, the J end by 0 bases, with 16 bases between. The CDR3 sequence is 18 residues long. The DNA of the CDR3 is TGTGCCAGCAGTTCCGATCGGACAGATTTCTCTGGGGCCAACGTCCTGACTTTC. Protein sequence: CASSSDRTDFSGANVLTF.

The chain combines TRBV27 with TRBJ2-1; D could derive from TRBD1 or TRBD2 (6 bases each). Germline-derived CDR1 and CDR2 are MNHEY and SMNVEV (reference sequence). Trimming stripped 2 bases from V and 10 bases from J, with 9 bases between. This CDR3 contains 12 residues. CDR3 loop: CASSLQGREQFF. The CDR3 nucleotides read TGTGCCAGCAGTTTACAGGGGAGGGAGCAGTTCTTC.

This chain uses TRBV9 with TRBJ2-7; D is unclear. CDR1 and CDR2 from the germline V gene are SGDLS and YYNGEE. This CDR3 has 13 residues. Trimming removed 0 bases at V and 4 bases at J, with 8 bases between. CDR3 bases: TGTGCCAGCAGCGTAGAGGCACATTACGAGCAGTACTTC. This gives the protein CASSVEAHYEQYF.

This clone was seen a single time. The V call is TRBV9, the J call TRBJ2-7; 11 nucleotides match TRBD1. The germline CDR1 and CDR2 sequences are SGDLS and YYNGEE. The CDR3 is 14 residues long. The V segment lost 0 bases and the J segment 5 bases; nucleotides outside the gene matches: 1. CDR3 in amino acids: CASSVGDRGDEQYF. CDR3 bases: TGTGCCAGCAGCGTAGGGGACAGGGGGGACGAGCAGTACTTC.

This rearrangement joins TRBV19 to TRBJ2-7; 7 bases line up with TRBD1. Germline trimming cut 8 bases from V and 6 bases from J; bases unmatched to any gene: 4. CDR1 and CDR2 from the germline V gene are LNHDA and SQIVND (reference sequence). This CDR3 has 11 amino acids. CDR3 in amino acids: CASGQALEQYF. The CDR3 region has the DNA TGTGCCAGTGGACAGGCGCTCGAGCAGTACTTC.

This clone was observed once. The junction and the germline gene differ at one end; a read error may be behind it. V gene TRBV7-2 combines with J gene TRBJ1-2, with D possibly matching TRBD1 (5 bases). Per germline, CDR1 SGHTA and CDR2 FQGNSA. The CDR3 contains 10 residues. This CDR3 reads CASSLDGDSF. CDR3 bases: TGTGCCAGCAGCTTAGATGGGGACTCCTTC. Variable domain in full (rest from reference TRBV7-2 and TRBJ1-2): GAGVSQSPSNKVTEKGKDVELRCDPISGHTALYWYRQSLGQGLEFLIYFQGNSAPDKSGLPSDRFSAERTGGSVSTLTIQRTQQEDSAVYLCASSLDGDSFGSGTRLTVV.

This chain uses TRBV19 with TRBJ2-7, with TRBD2 matching over 7 bases. The CDR3 runs to 13 residues. Trimming removed 3 bases from V and 3 bases from J; junction bases left unmatched: 2. The V gene's germline CDR1 is LNHDA and CDR2 SQIVND (reference sequence). The CDR3 nucleotides read TGTGCCAGTAGTATGGGGGGGAACTACGAGCAGTACTTC. Translation gives CASSMGGNYEQYF. Together with reference TRBV19 and TRBJ2-7, the CDR3 gives the full variable domain: DGGITQSPKYLFRKEGQNVTLSCEQNLNHDAMYWYRQDPGQGLRLIYYSQIVNDFQKGDIAEGYSVSREKKESFPLTVTSAQKNPTAFYLCASSMGGNYEQYFGPGTRLTVT.